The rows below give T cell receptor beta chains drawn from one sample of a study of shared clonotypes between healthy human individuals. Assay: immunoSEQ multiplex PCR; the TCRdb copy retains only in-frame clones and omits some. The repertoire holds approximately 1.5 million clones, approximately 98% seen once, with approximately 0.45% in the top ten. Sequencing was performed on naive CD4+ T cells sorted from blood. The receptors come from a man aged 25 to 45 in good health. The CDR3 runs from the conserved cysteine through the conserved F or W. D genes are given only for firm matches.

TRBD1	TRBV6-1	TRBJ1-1	CASSVWTGRDTEAFF	TGTGCCAGCAGTGTCTGGACAGGGAGGGACACTGAAGCTTTCTTT
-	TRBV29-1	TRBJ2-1	CSVVSGSNEQFF	TGCAGCGTTGTGTCGGGTTCCAATGAGCAGTTCTTC
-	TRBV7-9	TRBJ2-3	CASSLVVDTQYF	TGTGCCAGCAGCTTAGTGGTAGATACGCAGTATTTT
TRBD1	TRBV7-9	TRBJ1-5	CASSSSRGLGQPQHF	TGTGCCAGCAGCTCTAGCAGGGGGCTGGGTCAGCCCCAGCATTTT
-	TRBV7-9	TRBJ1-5	CASSPNTDQPQHF	TGTGCCAGCAGCCCTAACACTGATCAGCCCCAGCATTTT
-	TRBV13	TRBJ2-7	CASSRDGSSVEQYF	TGTGCCAGCAGCCGGGACGGCTCTTCGGTTGAGCAGTACTTC
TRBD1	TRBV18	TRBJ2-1	CASSPRQGHNEQFF	TGTGCCAGCTCACCACGACAGGGACACAATGAGCAGTTCTTC
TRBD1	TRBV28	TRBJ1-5	CASRDRRFSQPQHF	TGTGCCAGCCGGGACAGGCGGTTCAGTCAGCCCCAGCATTTT
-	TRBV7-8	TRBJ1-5	CASSHKDRNQPQHF	TGTGCCAGCAGCCATAAAGACAGGAATCAGCCCCAGCATTTT
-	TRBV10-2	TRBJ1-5	CASSDLDRVYSNQPQHF	TGCGCCAGCAGTGATTTAGACAGAGTTTATAGCAATCAGCCCCAGCATTTT
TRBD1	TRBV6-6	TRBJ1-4	CASSYAGGTNEKLFF	TGTGCCAGCAGTTACGCAGGGGGCACTAATGAAAAACTGTTTTTT
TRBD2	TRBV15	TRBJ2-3	CATSRYGTSGRGDTQYF	TGTGCCACCAGCAGATACGGGACTAGCGGGAGAGGGGATACGCAGTATTTT
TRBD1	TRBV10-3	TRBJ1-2	CAIRTGQGSPSTF	TGTGCCATCAGGACGGGACAGGGGTCACCGAGCACCTTC
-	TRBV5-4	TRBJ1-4	CASSWKGGNEKLFF	TGTGCCAGCAGCTGGAAGGGAGGTAATGAAAAACTGTTTTTT
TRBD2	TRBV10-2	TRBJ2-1	CASSGTSGRPLGGEQFF	TGCGCCAGCAGCGGGACTAGCGGGAGGCCTCTTGGGGGTGAGCAGTTCTTC
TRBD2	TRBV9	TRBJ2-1	CASSGLEIAGSYNEQFF	TGTGCCAGCAGCGGATTAGAAATAGCGGGGTCCTACAATGAGCAGTTCTTC
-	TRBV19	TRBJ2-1	CASRHPGLARGEQFF	TGTGCCAGTAGACACCCCGGGCTAGCGAGAGGTGAGCAGTTCTTC
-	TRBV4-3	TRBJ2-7	CASSLTGSSYEQYF	TGCGCCAGCAGCCTTACGGGGAGCTCCTACGAGCAGTACTTC
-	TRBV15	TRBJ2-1	CATSRDRTRNEQFF	TGTGCCACCAGCAGAGATAGAACCCGCAATGAGCAGTTCTTC
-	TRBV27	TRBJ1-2	CASSTHRYGYTF	TGTGCCAGCAGTACACATCGTTATGGCTACACCTTC
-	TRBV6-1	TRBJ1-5	CASSDPSNQPQHF	TGTGCCAGCAGTGACCCCAGCAATCAGCCCCAGCATTTT
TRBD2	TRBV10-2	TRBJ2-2	CASSESGGRAANTGELFF	TGCGCCAGCAGTGAGTCAGGCGGGAGGGCCGCGAACACCGGGGAGCTGTTTTTT